Given below is one TCR beta chain in context. The antigen is unknown. The data belong to a study of T cell clusters in autoimmune cytopenias. Each sample's input was 250 ng genomic DNA, 35,000 to 40,000 genome equivalents. This CDR3 spans 15 amino acids. Germline CDR1 reads MGHRA; CDR2 reads YSYEKL. The study, taken as a whole, reports: Functional roles of the in silico T cell clusters still await experimental validation. TRB repertoire shifts in secondary cytopenia and chronic lymphocytic leukemia mostly reflected lymphoma, not autoimmunity.

TRB rearrangements were amplified by touch-down multiplex PCR with mixed TRB-A/B primers. TCRdb reprocessed the multiplex PCR reads, keeping one entry per CDR3 protein, no DNA. The table for this sample gives more than 3,000 distinct CDR3 sequences. This receptor was identified in a human donor with an autoimmune cytopenia, with autoimmune hepatitis or in good health (not recorded which). V usage is TRBV4-1 and J usage is TRBJ2-1; lacking DNA, the TRBD2 call made by TCRdb goes unchecked. The sample comprised peripheral blood. CDR3 loop: CASSQVAGGYNEQFF.